This is a list of T cell receptor beta chains from one sample in a study of blood T cell repertoires in COVID-19. Some clones are missing from TCRdb's copy, which holds only in-frame ones; the method was immunoSEQ multiplex PCR. The sample has around 81,000 clones, about 80% seen once. Sequenced sample: peripheral blood. Receptor source: a human donor in a cohort sampled during active COVID-19. The CDR3 runs from the conserved cysteine through the conserved F or W. D genes are given only for firm matches. The size field is filled for only some rows; it gives once, few, many or a size class.

V gene: TRBV2
clone size: NA
J gene: TRBJ2-7
D gene: NA
CDR3 DNA: TGTGCCAGCAGTGCACAGGGATACGAGCAGTACTTC
CDR3 protein: CASSAQGYEQYF

V gene: TRBV6-5
clone size: NA
J gene: TRBJ2-3
D gene: NA
CDR3 DNA: TGTGCCAGCAGTTACCTGGGGGGGGGCAGCACAGATACGCAGTATTTT
CDR3 protein: CASSYLGGGSTDTQYF

V gene: TRBV7-8
clone size: once
J gene: TRBJ2-7
D gene: NA
CDR3 DNA: TGTGCCAGCAGCTTAGGAGGCGGGGACTCCTACGAGCAGTACTTC
CDR3 protein: CASSLGGGDSYEQYF

V gene: TRBV18
clone size: NA
J gene: TRBJ2-1
D gene: TRBD2
CDR3 DNA: TGTGCCAGCTCCTCCAGCGGGGGGGCGTGGTTTGAGCAGTTCTTC
CDR3 protein: CASSSSGGAWFEQFF

V gene: TRBV6-1
clone size: NA
J gene: TRBJ2-7
D gene: TRBD1
CDR3 DNA: TGTGCCAGCAGGGACAGGGGATGGGAACAGTACTTC
CDR3 protein: CASRDRGWEQYF

V gene: TRBV19
clone size: NA
J gene: TRBJ1-5
D gene: NA
CDR3 DNA: TGTGCCAGTAGTATAGCAGGGCAGGGTTTTCAGCCCCAGCATTTT
CDR3 protein: CASSIAGQGFQPQHF

V gene: TRBV11-2
clone size: NA
J gene: TRBJ1-4
D gene: NA
CDR3 DNA: TGTGCCAGCAGCCTCAGACCCTTAGATGGCGGACTGTTTTTT
CDR3 protein: CASSLRPLDGGLFF

V gene: TRBV2
clone size: few
J gene: TRBJ1-5
D gene: NA
CDR3 DNA: TGTGCCAGCAGTTTCTTGGCCCGGCAGGGGAATCAGCCCCAGCATTTT
CDR3 protein: CASSFLARQGNQPQHF

V gene: TRBV9
clone size: NA
J gene: TRBJ2-2
D gene: TRBD1
CDR3 DNA: TGTGCCAGCAGCGCACAGGGGTGGGCCGGGGAGCTGTTTTTT
CDR3 protein: CASSAQGWAGELFF

V gene: TRBV6-2/TRBV6-3
clone size: NA
J gene: TRBJ2-7
D gene: NA
CDR3 DNA: TGTGCCAGCAGTTACGAGCAGGGTTCCTACGAGCAGTACTTC
CDR3 protein: CASSYEQGSYEQYF

V gene: TRBV7-2
clone size: NA
J gene: TRBJ1-5
D gene: NA
CDR3 DNA: TGTGCCAGCAGCCGGGACAAAGATCAGCCCCAGCATTTT
CDR3 protein: CASSRDKDQPQHF

V gene: TRBV7-2
clone size: NA
J gene: TRBJ2-3
D gene: TRBD1
CDR3 DNA: TGTGCCAGCAGCTCGATCGGGACAGGGGGCGCAGATACGCAGTATTTT
CDR3 protein: CASSSIGTGGADTQYF

V gene: TRBV28
clone size: NA
J gene: TRBJ1-1
D gene: TRBD1
CDR3 DNA: TGTGCCAGCAGGGGGGGACAGCAAATGAACACTGAAGCTTTCTTT
CDR3 protein: CASRGGQQMNTEAFF

V gene: TRBV14
clone size: NA
J gene: TRBJ2-1
D gene: TRBD1
CDR3 DNA: TGTGCCAGCAGCCAGCCGGGACAGGGGTACAATGAGCAGTTCTTC
CDR3 protein: CASSQPGQGYNEQFF

V gene: TRBV9
clone size: NA
J gene: TRBJ2-2
D gene: NA
CDR3 DNA: TGTGCCAGCAGCGTAGGGCAGGATGAGAACACCGGGGAGCTGTTTTTT
CDR3 protein: CASSVGQDENTGELFF

V gene: TRBV20-1
clone size: NA
J gene: TRBJ2-2
D gene: NA
CDR3 DNA: TGCAGTGCTAGTGTACAGGGTGCCACCGGGGAGCTGTTTTTT
CDR3 protein: CSASVQGATGELFF

V gene: TRBV7-3
clone size: NA
J gene: TRBJ2-1
D gene: TRBD2
CDR3 DNA: TGTGCCAGCAGCTTAGGCGGGAGTGAGCAGTTCTTC
CDR3 protein: CASSLGGSEQFF

V gene: TRBV5-1
clone size: NA
J gene: TRBJ1-2
D gene: TRBD1
CDR3 DNA: TGCGCCAGCAGCTTGACCCGACAGGGGGCCGGAGGTGGCTACACCTTC
CDR3 protein: CASSLTRQGAGGGYTF

V gene: TRBV29-1
clone size: NA
J gene: TRBJ2-2
D gene: TRBD2
CDR3 DNA: TGCAGCGTTTCCCCGGGACTAGCGGGGTCAGGGGAGCTGTTTTTT
CDR3 protein: CSVSPGLAGSGELFF

V gene: TRBV18
clone size: NA
J gene: TRBJ2-2
D gene: TRBD2
CDR3 DNA: TGTGCCAGCTCAACCGGGACTAGCGGGGGGTCTGACACCGGGGAGCTGTTTTTT
CDR3 protein: CASSTGTSGGSDTGELFF

V gene: TRBV11-2
clone size: NA
J gene: TRBJ2-7
D gene: TRBD1
CDR3 DNA: TGTGCCAGCACCTCGTATGGACAGGGTATCTTTAGGGAAACCTACGAGCAGTACTTC
CDR3 protein: CASTSYGQGIFRETYEQYF

V gene: TRBV29-1
clone size: NA
J gene: TRBJ2-5
D gene: TRBD1
CDR3 DNA: TGCAGCGTTGGGTGGGGGAGTGGACAGGGAAGCGAGACCCAGTACTTC
CDR3 protein: CSVGWGSGQGSETQYF

V gene: TRBV27
clone size: NA
J gene: TRBJ1-1
D gene: NA
CDR3 DNA: TGTGCCAGCAGTTTCGCCCGCCCCGGTGGCACTGAAGCTTTCTTT
CDR3 protein: CASSFARPGGTEAFF

V gene: TRBV7-8
clone size: NA
J gene: TRBJ1-2
D gene: NA
CDR3 DNA: TGTGCCAGCAGCCAGGACATTATGGGCTACACCTTC
CDR3 protein: CASSQDIMGYTF

V gene: TRBV7-8
clone size: NA
J gene: TRBJ2-4
D gene: TRBD1
CDR3 DNA: TGTGCCAGCAGCTTAGTGACAGGGGGCGTTCCGGGGAACATTCAGTACTTC
CDR3 protein: CASSLVTGGVPGNIQYF

V gene: TRBV7-9
clone size: few
J gene: TRBJ1-2
D gene: NA
CDR3 DNA: TGTGCCAGCAGCCCGGACAGTCGTGTTGGCTACACCTTC
CDR3 protein: CASSPDSRVGYTF

V gene: TRBV11-2
clone size: NA
J gene: TRBJ1-2
D gene: NA
CDR3 DNA: TGTGCCAGCGGAGAAGATGGCTACACCTTC
CDR3 protein: CASGEDGYTF

V gene: TRBV18
clone size: NA
J gene: TRBJ1-1
D gene: TRBD1
CDR3 DNA: TGTGCCAGCTCACCACCGACAGGGGGCTTGAACACTGAAGCTTTCTTT
CDR3 protein: CASSPPTGGLNTEAFF

V gene: TRBV15
clone size: few
J gene: TRBJ2-2
D gene: TRBD1
CDR3 DNA: TGTGCCACCAGCAGAACTAGGGACAGTTTGGGCGGGGAGCTGTTTTTT
CDR3 protein: CATSRTRDSLGGELFF

V gene: TRBV4-2
clone size: NA
J gene: TRBJ2-1
D gene: NA
CDR3 DNA: TGTGCCAGCAGCCAAGGGCAGAGGTACAATGAGCAGTTCTTC
CDR3 protein: CASSQGQRYNEQFF

V gene: TRBV9
clone size: few
J gene: TRBJ1-2
D gene: TRBD1
CDR3 DNA: TGTGCCAGCAGCGTAGGTCAGGGGGCGTATGGCTACACCTTC
CDR3 protein: CASSVGQGAYGYTF

V gene: TRBV5-1
clone size: NA
J gene: TRBJ1-3
D gene: TRBD1
CDR3 DNA: TGCGCCAGCAGCCCCACGGGACAGGCTGGAAACACCATATATTTT
CDR3 protein: CASSPTGQAGNTIYF

V gene: TRBV25-1
clone size: NA
J gene: TRBJ1-3
D gene: NA
CDR3 DNA: TGTGCCAGCAGTGGTTTCTCCTCTGGAAACACCATATATTTT
CDR3 protein: CASSGFSSGNTIYF

V gene: TRBV2
clone size: NA
J gene: TRBJ2-3
D gene: TRBD1
CDR3 DNA: TGTGCCAGCAGTAGTCGAGGGACAGCGGCAGATACGCAGTATTTT
CDR3 protein: CASSSRGTAADTQYF

V gene: TRBV3-1/TRBV3-2
clone size: NA
J gene: TRBJ2-1
D gene: TRBD2
CDR3 DNA: TGTGCCAGCAGCCTTGTAGCGGGGAGACCCAATGAGCAGTTCTTC
CDR3 protein: CASSLVAGRPNEQFF

V gene: TRBV7-9
clone size: few
J gene: TRBJ1-1
D gene: NA
CDR3 DNA: TGTGCCAGCAGCTTACTTATGAACACTGAAGCTTTCTTT
CDR3 protein: CASSLLMNTEAFF

V gene: TRBV5-6
clone size: NA
J gene: TRBJ2-7
D gene: TRBD1
CDR3 DNA: TGTGCCAGCGAACCCGGGACAGGGACATACGAGCAGTACTTC
CDR3 protein: CASEPGTGTYEQYF

V gene: TRBV18
clone size: once
J gene: TRBJ2-3
D gene: TRBD2
CDR3 DNA: TGTGCCAGCTCACCACCGGGACTAGCGGGGGGGCCGTCAGCTACGCAGTATTTT
CDR3 protein: CASSPPGLAGGPSATQYF

V gene: TRBV7-8
clone size: NA
J gene: TRBJ1-2
D gene: TRBD1
CDR3 DNA: TGTGCCAGCAGCCACGGGACAGTCTATGGCTACACCTTC
CDR3 protein: CASSHGTVYGYTF

V gene: TRBV7-9
clone size: NA
J gene: TRBJ1-5
D gene: NA
CDR3 DNA: TGTGCCAGCAGCCCCGGGTGGGGGGAACAGCCCCAGCATTTT
CDR3 protein: CASSPGWGEQPQHF

V gene: TRBV5-1
clone size: NA
J gene: TRBJ2-1
D gene: TRBD1
CDR3 DNA: TGCGCCAGCAGCTTACCGGGACAGGGACAGTTCTTC
CDR3 protein: CASSLPGQGQFF

V gene: TRBV5-1
clone size: NA
J gene: TRBJ2-5
D gene: TRBD2
CDR3 DNA: TGCGCCAGCAGCAAAACTAGCGGGGGGGCCGGGGAGACCCAGTACTTC
CDR3 protein: CASSKTSGGAGETQYF

V gene: TRBV3-1/TRBV3-2
clone size: NA
J gene: TRBJ2-7
D gene: NA
CDR3 DNA: TGTGCCAGCAGACAGGACTCGGGGGATTTTCGCGAGCAGTACTTC
CDR3 protein: CASRQDSGDFREQYF

V gene: TRBV6-5
clone size: NA
J gene: TRBJ2-5
D gene: TRBD1
CDR3 DNA: TGTGCCAGCAACCCACTGGGACAGCACCAAGAGACCCAGTACTTC
CDR3 protein: CASNPLGQHQETQYF

V gene: TRBV28
clone size: NA
J gene: TRBJ1-2
D gene: TRBD1
CDR3 DNA: TGTGCCAGCAGTTTCCCCTTAGGGACAGGGGTGGGCTATGGCTACACCTTC
CDR3 protein: CASSFPLGTGVGYGYTF

V gene: TRBV4-1
clone size: few
J gene: TRBJ2-3
D gene: TRBD2
CDR3 DNA: TGCGCCAGCAGCCAGGGCCTAGCGGGGGCCCAAGATACGCAGTATTTT
CDR3 protein: CASSQGLAGAQDTQYF

V gene: TRBV7-7
clone size: NA
J gene: TRBJ2-2
D gene: TRBD1
CDR3 DNA: TGTGCCAGCAGCCCCGACAGGGGGTTAAGCGGGGAGCTGTTTTTT
CDR3 protein: CASSPDRGLSGELFF

V gene: TRBV9
clone size: NA
J gene: TRBJ2-2
D gene: TRBD1
CDR3 DNA: TGTGCCAGCAGCGACAGGGGATCGAACACCGGGGAGCTGTTTTTT
CDR3 protein: CASSDRGSNTGELFF

V gene: TRBV12-5
clone size: NA
J gene: TRBJ2-2
D gene: TRBD1
CDR3 DNA: TGTGCTAGTGGTTTGGGACAGGGGCACACCGGGGAGCTGTTTTTT
CDR3 protein: CASGLGQGHTGELFF

V gene: TRBV24-1
clone size: NA
J gene: TRBJ2-4
D gene: NA
CDR3 DNA: TGTGCCACCAGTGATTTGCAGCAGGAAAGTATGATCCAAGCCAAAAACATTCAGTACTTC
CDR3 protein: CATSDLQQESMIQAKNIQYF

V gene: TRBV29-1
clone size: NA
J gene: TRBJ1-4
D gene: TRBD1
CDR3 DNA: TGCAGCGTCAGACAGGGGGGGAGCCACGAAAAACTGTTTTTT
CDR3 protein: CSVRQGGSHEKLFF

V gene: TRBV5-4
clone size: NA
J gene: TRBJ1-1
D gene: TRBD1
CDR3 DNA: TGTGCCAGCAGCACCAGACAGGGGAAGGGAGATGAAGCTTTCTTT
CDR3 protein: CASSTRQGKGDEAFF

V gene: TRBV10-3
clone size: NA
J gene: TRBJ2-7
D gene: TRBD1
CDR3 DNA: TGTGCCATCAGGCGTACAGGGGTCCTATCCTACGAGCAGTACTTC
CDR3 protein: CAIRRTGVLSYEQYF